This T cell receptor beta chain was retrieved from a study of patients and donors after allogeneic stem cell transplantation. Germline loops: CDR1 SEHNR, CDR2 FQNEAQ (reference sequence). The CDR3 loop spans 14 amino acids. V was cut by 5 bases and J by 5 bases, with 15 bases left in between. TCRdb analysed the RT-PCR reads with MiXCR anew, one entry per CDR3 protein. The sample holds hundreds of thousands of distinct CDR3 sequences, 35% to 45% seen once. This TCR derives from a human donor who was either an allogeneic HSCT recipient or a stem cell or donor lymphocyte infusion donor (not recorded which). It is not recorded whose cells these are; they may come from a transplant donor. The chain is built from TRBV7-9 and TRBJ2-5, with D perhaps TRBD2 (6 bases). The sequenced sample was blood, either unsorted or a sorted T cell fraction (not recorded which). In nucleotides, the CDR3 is TGTGCCAGCAGCCCGGGTCGCGGAGGGGAGACCCAGTACTTC. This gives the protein CASSPGRGGETQYF.